The present T cell receptor beta chain was sequenced within a study of T cell responses to AZD1222 COVID-19 vaccine. Measured with immunoSEQ multiplex PCR; TCRdb has only the in-frame clones, and not every one. The sample includes tens of thousands of clones, 85% to 90% of them seen just once. Looked up from germline, CDR1 is MNHEY and CDR2 is SVGAGI. V lost 4 bases and J lost 6, with 16 bases in between. The CDR3 has 15 amino acids. The chain is built from TRBV6-5 and TRBJ1-5; D unresolved. The TCR was taken from an adult who received the AZD1222 COVID-19 vaccine. The material was peripheral blood, obtained 28 days after the second AZD1222 dose. In DNA form, the CDR3 reads TGTGCCAGCAGTTTGGGAACCCTTCCAGGTCAGCCCCAGCATTTT. Protein product: CASSLGTLPGQPQHF.